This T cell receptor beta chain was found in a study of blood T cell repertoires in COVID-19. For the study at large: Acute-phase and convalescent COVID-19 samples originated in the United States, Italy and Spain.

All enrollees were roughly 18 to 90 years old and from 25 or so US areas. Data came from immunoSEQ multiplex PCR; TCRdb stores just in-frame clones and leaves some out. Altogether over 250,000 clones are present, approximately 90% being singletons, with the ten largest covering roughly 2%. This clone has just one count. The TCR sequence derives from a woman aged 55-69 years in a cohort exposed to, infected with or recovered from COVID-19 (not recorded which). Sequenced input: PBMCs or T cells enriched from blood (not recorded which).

Written as DNA, the CDR3 is TGTGCCAGCAGTGCGATACAGGGTAGCTTGTACGAGCAGTACTTC. Translating gives CASSAIQGSLYEQYF. J is TRBJ2-7 and V is TRBV28, with D perhaps matching TRBD1 (6 bases). Deletions cut 5 bases from V and 4 bases from J, with 18 bases between. The germline V gene has CDR1 MDHEN and CDR2 SYDVKM. The CDR3 is 15 residues long. The full variable domain, its missing parts supplied by reference TRBV28 and TRBJ2-7, is DVKVTQSSRYLVKRTGEKVFLECVQDMDHENMFWYRQDPGLGLRLIYFSYDVKMKEKGDIPEGYSVSREKKERFSLILESASTNQTSMYLCASSAIQGSLYEQYFGPGTRLTVT.